Shown below are 32 T cell receptor beta chains from a single sample sequenced in a study of blood T cell repertoires in COVID-19 (dated by TCRdb to 2020 to 2021). Library preparation was by the immunoSEQ multiplex PCR assay. TCRdb stores this immuneACCESS table with in-frame sequences only. Part of the clones is absent; in the studies checked, under half of the shortfall reflects unresolved V genes, and no reason is known for the rest. Here the sample has about 160,000 clones; more than 80% occur a single time. About 3% of the sample is taken by the ten largest. Sequences were obtained from peripheral blood. These receptors all stem from a man between 60 and 75 years old with acute or convalescent COVID-19.

The CDR3 DNA follows: TGTGCCATCAGTCGATCGCAGGGGGGATGGCAGCCCCAGCATTTT. It translates to CAISRSQGGWQPQHF. This sequence joins TRBV10-3 and TRBJ1-5; TRBD1 aligns across 7 bases. Germline V gene data show CDR1 as ENHRY and CDR2 as SYGVKD. This CDR3 has 15 residues. The V gene end was trimmed by 5 bases and the J gene end by 7 bases; junction bases not matched to a gene: 11.

V is TRBV19 and J is TRBJ2-1; 11 bases map to TRBD1. With V trimmed by 1 base and J by 10 bases, 6 bases remained unmatched. Germline CDR1 and CDR2: LNHDA and SQIVND (reference sequence). CDR3 length: 15 amino acids. CDR3 nucleotides: TGTGCCAGTAGTATAGTCGGACAGGGGGCAGTGGAGCAGTTCTTC. It translates to CASSIVGQGAVEQFF.

The chain joins TRBV30 to TRBJ1-1; 7 bases fit TRBD1. The CDR3 has 12 residues. Unmatched junction bases numbered 9, after V lost 5 bases and J lost 9 bases. Germline assignment: CDR1 GTSNPN and CDR2 SVGIG (reference sequence). The CDR3 nucleotides read TGTGCCTGGGACCTGACAGGGAATCAAGCTTTCTTT. The encoded protein is CAWDLTGNQAFF.

The chain employs TRBV9 and TRBJ1-3; maybe TRBD1 (5 bases). This CDR3 is 15 amino acids long. Trimming took 4 bases from V and 0 from J, leaving 11 bases between them. Germline values: CDR1 SGDLS, CDR2 YYNGEE. The CDR3 protein is CASSRTSNSGNTIYF. In DNA, the CDR3 is TGTGCCAGCAGCCGGACATCGAACTCTGGAAACACCATATATTTT. Together with reference TRBV9 and TRBJ1-3, the CDR3 gives the full variable domain: DSGVTQTPKHLITATGQRVTLRCSPRSGDLSVYWYQQSLDQGLQFLIQYYNGEERAKGNILERFSAQQFPDLHSELNLSSLELGDSALYFCASSRTSNSGNTIYFGEGSWLTVV.

The rearrangement links TRBV2 to TRBJ1-5, with no clear D. The V end was cut by 4 bases, the J end by 6 bases, with 10 bases between. The germline CDR1 and CDR2 sequences are SNHLY and FYNNEI. The CDR3 length is 13 residues. The CDR3 region is CASSGGGLQPQHF. DNA for the CDR3: TGTGCCAGCAGTGGAGGCGGGCTTCAGCCCCAGCATTTT.

The count of this clone is one. V gene TRBV10-3 combines with J gene TRBJ2-5; D perhaps matches TRBD2 (6 bases). CDR3 length equals 15 residues. Trimming removed 2 bases from V and 2 bases from J, with 12 bases in between. The germline V gene encodes CDR1 ENHRY and CDR2 SYGVKD. CDR3 in DNA: TGTGCCATCAGTGAGAGGGTGGGAGGACAAGAGACCCAGTACTTC. Protein product: CAISERVGGQETQYF.

The sample holds one count of this clone. The V gene is TRBV5-4, the J gene TRBJ2-7; the match to TRBD1 covers 7 bases. Germline CDR1 SGHNT, CDR2 YYREEE (reference sequence). Trimming at V came to 4 bases and at J to 5 bases, leaving 9 bases not matched to a gene. The CDR3 totals 14 residues. CDR3 DNA sequence: TGTGCCAGCAGCCGCAGGGGGAGATACCACGAGCAGTACTTC. Translating it yields CASSRRGRYHEQYF.

The rearrangement links TRBV7-9 to TRBJ2-2, with 9 bases identical to TRBD1. CDR3 length equals 15 residues. V shed 5 bases and J 4 bases; nucleotides not matched to a gene: 5. The V gene's germline CDR1 is SEHNR and CDR2 FQNEAQ (reference sequence). The CDR3 here is CASSDNRGPTGELFF. CDR3 in DNA: TGTGCCAGCAGCGACAACAGGGGGCCCACCGGGGAGCTGTTTTTT.

V is TRBV24-1 and J is TRBJ2-7; a possible D gene is TRBD2 (6 bases). Deletions cut 7 bases from V and 7 bases from J, with 22 bases between. Germline V lookup: CDR1 KGHDR, CDR2 SFDVKD. The CDR3 is made up of 15 amino acids. The DNA of the CDR3 is TGTGCCACCAGCGATCGGGACTCCAGCCGGGGGGAGCAGTACTTC. Protein: CATSDRDSSRGEQYF.

The rearrangement links TRBV5-4 to TRBJ2-2, with 9 nucleotides matching TRBD2. This CDR3 region has 16 residues. The junction had 4 bases not matched to a gene; V was cut back by 4 bases and J by 0 bases. Germline values: CDR1 SGHNT, CDR2 YYREEE (reference sequence). CDR3 bases: TGTGCCAGCAGCCTTAGCGGGGGCCCGAACACCGGGGAGCTGTTTTTT. Translation: CASSLSGGPNTGELFF.

This clone was seen only once. The CDR3 region is CASSPTGQEQFF. Here the CDR3 DNA reads TGTGCCAGCTCACCAACCGGACAGGAGCAGTTCTTC. The chain is built from TRBV18 and TRBJ2-1; possible D gene TRBD1, 6 bases. This CDR3 spans 12 amino acids. V was pared by 2 bases and J by 10 bases, with 9 bases between. Germline V gene sequence: CDR1 KGHSH, CDR2 LQKENI.

This clone has more than one count but fewer than ten. The genes are TRBV21-1 and TRBJ1-2; the table's TRBD1 call for D was not verified on the DNA. TRBV21-1 is flagged as a pseudogene. This CDR3 is built from 14 residues. The CDR3 reads CASSKPNPYKGYTF. CDR3 nucleotide sequence: TGTGCCAGCAGCAAACCCAACCCGTACAAGGGCTACACCTTC.

The chain couples TRBV6-5 to TRBJ1-3; perhaps TRBD1 as D (5 bases). V lost 0 bases and J lost 0, with 6 bases in between. The CDR3 has 15 residues. CDR1 and CDR2 (germline): MNHEY, SVGAGI. The CDR3 DNA follows: TGTGCCAGCAGTTACTCGACAGCCTCTGGAAACACCATATATTTT. As protein: CASSYSTASGNTIYF.

This clone was recorded only once. The chain uses TRBV3-1 (or the pseudogene TRBV3-2) and TRBJ2-7; a possible D gene is TRBD1 (7 bases). Germline V gene data show CDR1 as LGHDT and CDR2 as YNNKEL (reference sequence). Trimming left V 6 bases short and J 0 bases short, with 12 bases between. CDR3 length: 14 amino acids. The CDR3 loop is CASSPQGGSYEQYF. CDR3 nucleotide sequence: TGTGCCAGCAGTCCTCAGGGGGGCTCCTACGAGCAGTACTTC.

The V and J genes are TRBV6-5 and TRBJ2-1, with TRBD2 matching over 8 bases. The CDR3 runs to 14 residues. The ends lost 6 bases at V and 8 bases at J; junction bases unmatched: 9. Germline CDR1 and CDR2: MNHEY and SVGAGI. The CDR3 spells CASRPGLVWDEQFF. CDR3 sequence (DNA): TGTGCCAGCAGACCGGGACTAGTTTGGGATGAGCAGTTCTTC.

This sequence joins TRBV19 and TRBJ1-4; D may be TRBD1 (5 bases). With 5 bases removed from V and 4 bases from J, the gap between germline ends came to 11 bases. The germline CDR1 and CDR2 sequences are LNHDA and SQIVND (reference sequence). The CDR3 is 14 residues long. The DNA for the CDR3 is TGTGCCAGTAGTCCTCGGGGACTTAATGAAAAACTGTTTTTT. It is translated as CASSPRGLNEKLFF.

This clone is a singleton in its sample. The gene calls are TRBV12-3 or TRBV12-4 and TRBJ1-2; D ambiguous. This CDR3 spans 11 amino acids. V lost 3 bases to trimming and J lost 6 bases, with 5 bases between them. CDR3 sequence (DNA): TGTGCCAGCAGTTTGGGCGATGGCTACACCTTC. It encodes CASSLGDGYTF.

The V gene is TRBV7-9, the J gene TRBJ2-2; 9 bases line up with TRBD1. The V gene's germline CDR1 is SEHNR and CDR2 FQNEAQ (reference sequence). The V and J ends lost 5 bases and 6 bases, in that order; junction bases with no gene match: 4. This CDR3 spans 14 amino acids. The CDR3 region has the DNA TGTGCCAGCAGCCGGGACAGGGTCCCCGGGGAGCTGTTTTTT. This translates into CASSRDRVPGELFF.

This clone was found once. CDR3 sequence reads: CASSFGTGGRGYTF. For the CDR3, the DNA is TGTGCCAGCAGCTTTGGGACAGGGGGTCGGGGCTACACCTTC. V usage is TRBV5-4 and J usage is TRBJ1-2; 11 bases map to TRBD1. Germline V lookup: CDR1 SGHNT, CDR2 YYREEE (reference sequence). This CDR3 contains 14 residues. With 2 bases clipped from V and 8 bases from J, the junction kept 5 bases outside the gene matches.

The chain has TRBV7-8 and TRBJ1-2; tentative D call: TRBD1 (6 bases). The CDR3 has 14 amino acids. Germline V gene sequence: CDR1 SGHVS, CDR2 FQNEAQ. V was pared by 1 base and J by 8 bases, with 14 bases between. CDR3 bases: TGTGCCAGCAGCTTAGGTGCCAGGGGTGGAGGCTACACCTTC. It yields the protein CASSLGARGGGYTF.

This chain joins TRBV5-6 and TRBJ1-2; 7 bases are a match to TRBD1. Germline CDR1 is SGHDT and CDR2 is YYEEEE. V was clipped by 5 bases and J by 4 bases; unmatched bases: 8. This CDR3 is built from 14 residues. This CDR3 reads CASSSGQQTYGYTF. CDR3 sequence (DNA): TGTGCCAGCAGTTCGGGACAGCAGACCTATGGCTACACCTTC.

This sequence joins TRBV19 and TRBJ2-2, with D maybe TRBD1 (7 bases). The CDR3 length is 15 residues. From germline, CDR1 is LNHDA and CDR2 SQIVND (reference sequence). Trimming pared 3 bases from V and 4 bases from J, leaving 12 bases between. Here the CDR3 DNA reads TGTGCCAGTAGTATCTGGCAGGGGGGCACCGGGGAGCTGTTTTTT. Encoded protein: CASSIWQGGTGELFF.

The genes are TRBV6-5 and TRBJ1-2; TRBD1 aligns across 8 bases. Germline CDR1 and CDR2: MNHEY and SVGAGI. This CDR3 is 15 amino acids long. Losses at the gene ends were 5 bases for V and 4 bases for J; bases not matched to a gene: 9. Here the CDR3 reads CASSPRQGLGYGYTF. The CDR3, as DNA: TGTGCCAGCAGTCCCCGACAGGGGTTGGGCTATGGCTACACCTTC.

The J gene is TRBJ1-6, the V gene TRBV6-1, with unresolved D. The CDR3 is made up of 15 amino acids. CDR1 is MNHNS, CDR2 SASEGT, per germline. The germline V and J ends were trimmed by 1 base and 3 bases, with 7 bases remaining between them. The chain's CDR3 is CASSEGQIYNSPLHF. CDR3 nucleotide sequence: TGTGCCAGCAGTGAAGGTCAGATCTATAATTCACCCCTCCACTTT.

This chain links TRBV4-2 with TRBJ1-1, with 8 bases identical to TRBD1. Unmatched junction bases numbered 2, after V lost 2 bases and J lost 0 bases. The CDR3 runs 15 residues. In germline, CDR1 is LGHNA, CDR2 YNFKEQ. CDR3 in amino acids: CASSQRTGLNTEAFF. In nucleotides, the CDR3 is TGTGCCAGCAGCCAAAGGACAGGGCTGAACACTGAAGCTTTCTTT.

This clone appeared a single time. The genes are TRBV2 and TRBJ1-2, with a weak D call TRBD1 (6 bases). The germline V gene encodes CDR1 SNHLY and CDR2 FYNNEI. The ends were cut back, 7 bases at V and 6 bases at J, with 12 bases in the middle. The CDR3 is 12 residues long. This CDR3 is CASTTGSDGYTF. CDR3 nucleotide sequence: TGTGCCAGCACCACAGGGTCCGATGGCTACACCTTC.

The V and J genes are TRBV24-1 and TRBJ2-1; D possibly corresponds to TRBD2 (5 bases). This CDR3 is 14 amino acids long. Germline V lookup: CDR1 KGHDR, CDR2 SFDVKD. The V end lost 5 bases, the J end lost 6 bases, and 13 bases lay between the germline ends. The CDR3 region has the DNA TGTGCCACCAGTGGAGACGGGGTCAGCAATGAGCAGTTCTTC. Translated, it gives CATSGDGVSNEQFF.

V gene TRBV19 combines with J gene TRBJ1-2; 8 nucleotides match TRBD1. The CDR3 covers 15 residues. CDR1 is LNHDA, CDR2 SQIVND, per germline (reference sequence). Trimming cost V 3 bases and J 6 bases; bases outside gene matches: 9. The CDR3 loop reads CASSIARQGRNGYTF. The CDR3 coding sequence is TGTGCCAGTAGTATCGCCAGACAGGGGAGGAATGGCTACACCTTC.

The chain is built from TRBV7-9 and TRBJ2-1; 7 bases line up with TRBD2. With V trimmed by 2 bases and J by 10 bases, 8 bases remained unmatched. The CDR3 has 14 residues. Germline CDR1 SEHNR, CDR2 FQNEAQ (reference sequence). The CDR3 loop is CASSLRTRPDEQFF. The CDR3 DNA reads TGTGCCAGCAGCTTACGGACTAGGCCAGACGAGCAGTTCTTC. The whole variable domain, remainder taken from reference TRBV7-9 and TRBJ2-1, is DTGVSQNPRHKITKRGQNVTFRCDPISEHNRLYWYRQTLGQGPEFLTYFQNEAQLEKSRLLSDRFSAERPKGSFSTLEIQRTEQGDSAMYLCASSLRTRPDEQFFGPGTRLTVL.

The J gene is TRBJ2-1, the V gene TRBV6-5; D is perhaps TRBD1 (5 bases). This CDR3 contains 14 residues. V lost 1 base, J lost 5 bases, and 9 bases lay in between. CDR1 is MNHEY and CDR2 is SVGAGI in the germline V gene. This chain's CDR3 is CASSYWPGHNEQFF. In DNA form, the CDR3 reads TGTGCCAGCAGTTACTGGCCAGGGCACAATGAGCAGTTCTTC.

The V gene is TRBV6-5, the J gene TRBJ1-2, with D tentatively TRBD1 (6 bases). Per germline, CDR1 MNHEY and CDR2 SVGAGI. The CDR3 runs 14 residues. Trimming stripped 5 bases from V and 4 bases from J, with 14 bases between. This CDR3 is CASSKQDSSYGYTF. CDR3 sequence (DNA): TGTGCCAGCAGTAAACAGGACAGTTCCTATGGCTACACCTTC.

This rearrangement joins TRBV24-1 to TRBJ1-5; tentative D call: TRBD1 (5 bases). The CDR3 loop spans 14 amino acids. CDR1 is KGHDR, CDR2 SFDVKD, per germline. The V and J ends lost 7 bases and 3 bases respectively, with 12 bases between them. The CDR3 protein is CATRGRGYNQPQHF. Here the CDR3 DNA reads TGTGCCACCAGGGGGCGCGGATACAATCAGCCCCAGCATTTT.